The 20 T cell receptor beta chains below were found in one sample sequenced in a study of blood T cell repertoires in COVID-19 (dated by TCRdb to 2020 to 2022). Libraries came from the immunoSEQ multiplex PCR assay. TCRdb re-hosts the immuneACCESS table, in-frame sequences only. Its copies lack some clones; in the studies checked, an unresolved V gene accounts for under half of them, and the cause for the rest is not known. The sample table contains approximately 150,000 clones; only one count was recorded for around 86% of them. The ten biggest clones cover less than 45% of the sample. Sequencing input: peripheral blood. All receptors come from a man aged 50-59 years who had recovered from COVID-19.

This rearrangement joins TRBV5-1 to TRBJ1-1, with a tentative D call TRBD1 (6 bases). The germline V gene encodes CDR1 SGHRS and CDR2 YFSETQ. This CDR3 spans 13 amino acids. V was cut by 4 bases and J by 12 bases, with 19 bases left in between. CDR3 nucleotides: TGCGCCAGCAGCCCCCCCGAACAGGGCGAGACTTTCTTT. Amino acid sequence: CASSPPEQGETFF. Variable domain in full (rest from reference TRBV5-1 and TRBJ1-1): KAGVTQTPRYLIKTRGQQVTLSCSPISGHRSVSWYQQTPGQGLQFLFEYFSETQRNKGNFPGRFSGRQFSNSRSEMNVSTLELGDSALYLCASSPPEQGETFFGQGTRLTVV.

This clone was counted between two and nine times. This sequence joins TRBV5-5 and TRBJ1-5; perhaps TRBD1 as D (5 bases). This CDR3 has 15 amino acids. The germline gives CDR1 SGHKS, CDR2 YYEKEE (reference sequence). The V end was cut by 0 bases, the J end by 2 bases, with 9 bases between. The DNA for the CDR3 is TGTGCCAGCAGCTTGGGGGTACAGGGCAATCAGCCCCAGCATTTT. It specifies CASSLGVQGNQPQHF.

V is TRBV15 and J is TRBJ2-7; 7 bases match TRBD1. Germline V gene sequence: CDR1 LNHNV, CDR2 YYDKDF (reference sequence). The V gene end was trimmed by 8 bases and the J gene end by 1 base; junction bases not matched to a gene: 5. The CDR3 runs to 13 residues. In DNA, the CDR3 is TGTGCCACCTCTCAGACAGGGTCCTACGAGCAGTACTTC. This gives the protein CATSQTGSYEQYF.

Note on this clone: Other DNA sequences of this sample code for an identical CDR3. This chain uses TRBV5-1 with TRBJ1-5; 7 bases match TRBD1. Germline V gene lookup returns CDR1 SGHRS and CDR2 YFSETQ. The length of the CDR3 is 14 residues. After removal of 0 bases from V and 6 bases from J, the junction contained 3 bases not matched to a gene. The CDR3: CASSLGQGTQPQHF. CDR3 nucleotide sequence: TGCGCCAGCAGCTTGGGACAGGGAACTCAGCCCCAGCATTTT.

The chain recombines TRBV4-3 with TRBJ1-6; 8 bases map to TRBD1. This CDR3 contains 18 residues. Germline V gene lookup returns CDR1 LGHNA and CDR2 YSLEER. J was trimmed by 2 bases and V by 0 bases; bases with no gene match: 6. The CDR3 DNA reads TGCGCCAGCAGCCAAGATCTAACAGGGGGTGCCTATAATTCACCCCTCCACTTT. This gives the protein CASSQDLTGGAYNSPLHF.

The V and J genes are TRBV27 and TRBJ2-7; 9 nucleotides match TRBD1. Per germline, CDR1 MNHEY and CDR2 SMNVEV (reference sequence). This CDR3 comprises 16 residues. V shed 4 bases and J 7 bases; nucleotides not matched to a gene: 14. The CDR3 DNA sequence: TGTGCCAGCAGTTCAATCCCGGGACAGGGCCCTACTGAGCAGTACTTC. Amino acids: CASSSIPGQGPTEQYF.

V and J are TRBV20-1 and TRBJ2-5, with a weak D call TRBD2 (5 bases). CDR1 and CDR2 from the germline V gene are DFQATT and SNEGSKA (reference sequence). The CDR3 extends over 11 amino acids. Trimming stripped 5 bases from V and 5 bases from J, with 9 bases between. CDR3 loop: CSAQTGETQYF. In nucleotides, the CDR3 is TGCAGTGCTCAAACGGGGGAGACCCAGTACTTC.

The chain links TRBV4-2 to TRBJ1-2; 9 nucleotides align to TRBD1. The CDR3 extends over 17 amino acids. CDR1 is LGHNA and CDR2 is YNFKEQ in the germline V gene. V shed 0 bases, J shed 6 bases, and the junction held 11 bases outside the gene matches. The CDR3 loop reads CASSQDHRTGVTHGYTF. The CDR3, as DNA: TGTGCCAGCAGCCAAGATCACCGGACAGGGGTTACCCATGGCTACACCTTC.

This clone was counted between two and nine times. The V call is TRBV11-2, the J call TRBJ2-5, with a tentative D call TRBD2 (5 bases). V shed 5 bases and J shed 7 bases, with 20 bases lying between them. The germline CDR1 and CDR2 sequences are SGHAT and FQNNGV. The CDR3 is made up of 15 amino acids. CDR3 sequence reads: CASSKSPGELGTQYF. The DNA for the CDR3 is TGTGCCAGCAGCAAGAGCCCCGGGGAACTTGGGACCCAGTACTTC.

This clone is a singleton in its sample. This rearrangement joins TRBV11-3 to TRBJ2-3; TRBD1 aligns across 7 bases. The V segment lost 3 bases and the J segment 0 bases; nucleotides outside the gene matches: 3. The CDR3 is made up of 15 amino acids. Per the germline V gene, CDR1 is SGHNT and CDR2 is YENEEA. The CDR3 protein is CASSLTGSSTDTQYF. The DNA of the CDR3 is TGTGCCAGCAGCTTGACAGGGAGTAGCACAGATACGCAGTATTTT. Supplemented by reference TRBV11-3 and TRBJ2-3, the full variable domain reads EAGVVQSPRYKIIEKKQPVAFWCNPISGHNTLYWYLQNLGQGPELLIRYENEEAVDDSQLPKDRFSAERLKGVDSTLKIQPAELGDSAVYLCASSLTGSSTDTQYFGPGTRLTVL.

The chain couples TRBV3-1 (or the pseudogene TRBV3-2) to TRBJ1-1; tentatively, D is TRBD1 (6 bases). The V end was cut by 2 bases, the J end by 4 bases, with 11 bases between. Germline V gives CDR1 LGHDT, CDR2 YNNKEL (reference sequence). The CDR3 is made up of 14 amino acids. CDR3 residues: CASSQRTGFTEAFF. For the CDR3, the DNA is TGTGCCAGCAGCCAACGAACAGGGTTCACTGAAGCTTTCTTT.

The genes are TRBV15 and TRBJ1-1; unclear D gene. The CDR3 extends over 16 amino acids. V was pared by 1 base and J by 0 bases, with 12 bases between. Germline assignment: CDR1 LNHNV and CDR2 YYDKDF (reference sequence). CDR3 bases: TGTGCCACCAGCAGAGTCGGGGTTACGATGAACACTGAAGCTTTCTTT. Protein product: CATSRVGVTMNTEAFF. Full variable domain (remainder filled in from reference TRBV15 and TRBJ1-1): DAMVIQNPRYQVTQFGKPVTLSCSQTLNHNVMYWYQQKSSQAPKLLFHYYDKDFNNEADTPDNFQSRRPNTSFCFLDIRSPGLGDTAMYLCATSRVGVTMNTEAFFGQGTRLTVV.

The chain couples TRBV5-1 to TRBJ2-1; D is perhaps TRBD2 (5 bases). CDR1 SGHRS and CDR2 YFSETQ come from the germline V gene. This CDR3 is 17 amino acids long. V was pared by 3 bases and J by 0 bases, with 16 bases between. The CDR3 protein is CASSYEPNGGSYNEQFF. The CDR3 nucleotides are TGCGCCAGCAGCTACGAACCGAATGGAGGCTCCTACAATGAGCAGTTCTTC.

The chain uses TRBV7-2 and TRBJ1-5; 7 positions match TRBD1. Unmatched junction bases numbered 4, after V lost 6 bases and J lost 2 bases. This CDR3 spans 14 amino acids. The germline CDR1 and CDR2 sequences are SGHTA and FQGNSA. The CDR3, as DNA: TGTGCCAGCAGTGACAGGGATGGCAATCAGCCCCAGCATTTT. The encoded protein is CASSDRDGNQPQHF.

The chain links TRBV7-9 to TRBJ1-5, with 7 positions matching TRBD1. In germline, CDR1 is SEHNR, CDR2 FQNEAQ (reference sequence). This CDR3 spans 13 amino acids. V gave up 1 base and J gave up 6 bases; unmatched junction bases: 0. In DNA, the CDR3 is TGTGCCAGCAGCTTAGAGGGGGCTCAGCCCCAGCATTTT. Protein: CASSLEGAQPQHF.

The V call is TRBV3-1 (or the pseudogene TRBV3-2), the J call TRBJ1-5; 8 bases are shared with TRBD1. J gave up 6 bases and V 4 bases, and 11 bases lay outside the gene matches. This CDR3 comprises 16 residues. From germline, CDR1 is LGHDT and CDR2 YNNKEL (reference sequence). The CDR3 loop reads CASSPITGGGSQPQHF. In DNA, the CDR3 is TGTGCCAGCAGCCCAATTACAGGGGGTGGTAGTCAGCCCCAGCATTTT.

The chain joins TRBV20-1 to TRBJ2-5; 8 bases align to TRBD2. The CDR3 runs to 14 residues. Germline CDR1 is DFQATT and CDR2 is SNEGSKA (reference sequence). V dropped 3 bases and J dropped 5; count of bases not matched to a gene: 8. The CDR3 DNA reads TGCAGTGCTAGTACTATAGCGGGGTTGGAGACCCAGTACTTC. Protein sequence: CSASTIAGLETQYF.

This chain joins TRBV19 and TRBJ2-5; the match to TRBD1 covers 11 bases. CDR3 length: 15 residues. The J segment lost 5 bases and the V segment lost 5 bases, leaving 7 bases of the junction unmatched. The germline V gene encodes CDR1 LNHDA and CDR2 SQIVND (reference sequence). The DNA of the CDR3 is TGTGCCAGTAGTGCCCGGACAGGGGGCCGGGAGACCCAGTACTTC. Its translation: CASSARTGGRETQYF.

J is TRBJ2-1 and V is TRBV11-3; 13 nucleotides match TRBD2. V was pared by 1 base and J by 10 bases, with 1 base of the junction left unmatched. Looked up from germline, CDR1 is SGHNT and CDR2 is YENEEA. This CDR3 contains 14 residues. The CDR3 protein is CASSLVTSGGEQFF. The CDR3 DNA reads as TGTGCCAGCAGCTTAGTGACTAGCGGGGGGGAGCAGTTCTTC.

The V and J genes are TRBV4-1 and TRBJ1-5; tentative D call: TRBD1 (5 bases). Germline values: CDR1 MGHRA, CDR2 YSYEKL. V was shortened by 4 bases and J by 0 bases, with 16 bases between the two germline ends. The CDR3 runs 17 residues. The CDR3 loop reads CASSPTGDLYSNQPQHF. In nucleotides, the CDR3 is TGCGCCAGCAGCCCGACGGGGGACCTTTATAGCAATCAGCCCCAGCATTTT.